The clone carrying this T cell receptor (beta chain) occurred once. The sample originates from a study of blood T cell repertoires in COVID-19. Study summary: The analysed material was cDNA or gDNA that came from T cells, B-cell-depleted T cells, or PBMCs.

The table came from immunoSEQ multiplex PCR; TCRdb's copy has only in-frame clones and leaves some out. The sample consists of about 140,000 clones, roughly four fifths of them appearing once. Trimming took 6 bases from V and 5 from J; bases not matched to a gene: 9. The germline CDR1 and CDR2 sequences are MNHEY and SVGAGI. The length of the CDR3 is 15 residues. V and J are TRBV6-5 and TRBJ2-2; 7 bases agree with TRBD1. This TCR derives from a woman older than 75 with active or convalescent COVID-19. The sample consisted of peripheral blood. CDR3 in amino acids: CASRGTAGRTGELFF. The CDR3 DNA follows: TGTGCCAGCAGGGGGACAGCTGGTAGGACCGGGGAGCTGTTTTTT.